A single sample is the source of the 6 T cell receptor beta chains below, sequenced in a study of blood T cell repertoires in COVID-19. TCRdb keeps only in-frame clones here, not all; method: immunoSEQ multiplex PCR. The data show some 230,000 clones, around 85% seen once. Sequenced: PBMCs or T cells enriched from blood (not recorded which). The receptors were sampled from a woman aged 40 to 55 with acute COVID-19.

The V and J genes are TRBV5-1 and TRBJ1-6; TRBD1 agrees at 11 bases. Germline V gene lookup returns CDR1 SGHRS and CDR2 YFSETQ. J lost 9 bases, V lost 4 bases, and 3 bases had no gene match. This CDR3 spans 14 amino acids. DNA for the CDR3: TGCGCCAGCAGCGTGGGACAGGGGGGTTCACCCCTCCACTTT. Translated, it gives CASSVGQGGSPLHF.

The J gene is TRBJ1-1, the V gene TRBV10-3; D gene uncertain. The V and J ends lost 0 bases and 8 bases respectively, with 7 bases between them. The CDR3 consists of 12 residues. CDR1 and CDR2 (germline): ENHRY, SYGVKD. DNA for the CDR3: TGTGCCATCAGTGAGTCTTCACTGGAAGCTTTCTTT. Translating gives CAISESSLEAFF.

The genes are TRBV27 and TRBJ1-6; D is unresolved. The CDR3 length is 13 residues. Germline V gene sequence: CDR1 MNHEY, CDR2 SMNVEV (reference sequence). V dropped 0 bases and J dropped 8 bases, with 5 bases sitting between them. The CDR3 loop is CASSLSSHSPLHF. CDR3 nucleotides: TGTGCCAGCAGTTTATCCTCTCATTCACCCCTCCACTTT.

V and J are TRBV19 and TRBJ2-3; unclear D gene. Germline V lookup: CDR1 LNHDA, CDR2 SQIVND (reference sequence). There are 13 residues in the CDR3. V dropped 7 bases and J dropped 8 bases, with 16 bases sitting between them. The CDR3: CASKTPPAGTQYF. DNA of the CDR3: TGTGCCAGTAAGACGCCCCCAGCAGGTACGCAGTATTTT.

The chain joins TRBV19 to TRBJ2-4; D perhaps matches TRBD2 (7 bases). Germline V gene data show CDR1 as LNHDA and CDR2 as SQIVND (reference sequence). The CDR3 totals 16 residues. V was cut by 0 bases and J by 7 bases, with 16 bases left in between. The CDR3 bases are TGTGCCAGTAGTATAGATCAGGGGAGGGCTCGGAACATTCAGTACTTC. Translating gives CASSIDQGRARNIQYF. Together with reference TRBV19 and TRBJ2-4, the CDR3 gives the full variable domain: DGGITQSPKYLFRKEGQNVTLSCEQNLNHDAMYWYRQDPGQGLRLIYYSQIVNDFQKGDIAEGYSVSREKKESFPLTVTSAQKNPTAFYLCASSIDQGRARNIQYFGAGTRLSVL.

This clone was seen just once. This chain links TRBV7-9 with TRBJ2-2, with 7 bases matching TRBD1. Germline CDR1 SEHNR, CDR2 FQNEAQ (reference sequence). CDR3 length: 13 residues. J gave up 7 bases and V 5 bases, and 4 bases lay outside the gene matches. CDR3 sequence reads: CASSVGTVGELFF. DNA of the CDR3: TGTGCCAGCAGCGTCGGGACAGTCGGGGAGCTGTTTTTT. Complete variable domain (other parts from reference TRBV7-9 and TRBJ2-2): DTGVSQNPRHKITKRGQNVTFRCDPISEHNRLYWYRQTLGQGPEFLTYFQNEAQLEKSRLLSDRFSAERPKGSFSTLEIQRTEQGDSAMYLCASSVGTVGELFFGEGSRLTVL.